Listed below are T cell receptor beta chains from one sample, sequenced in a study of blood T cell repertoires in COVID-19. Some clones are missing from TCRdb's copy, which holds only in-frame ones; the method was immunoSEQ multiplex PCR. This table holds a few hundred thousand clones, around 87% found once. The sequenced material came from peripheral blood. The receptors come from a woman in her 30s with COVID-19, enrolled during active disease. Each CDR3 is given with its conserved first and last residue. The D gene is left open where the match is weak. Some rows mark clone size as missing; the rest say once, few, many or name a class of expanded clone.

.	TRBV11-3	.	TRBJ2-2	CASSPRRTTITGELFF	TGTGCCAGCAGCCCCAGGAGGACTACCATCACCGGGGAGCTGTTTTTT
.	TRBV25-1	TRBD2	TRBJ2-1	CASSVGLAGSSYNEQFF	TGTGCCAGCAGTGTGGGACTAGCGGGAAGCTCCTACAATGAGCAGTTCTTC
.	TRBV5-4	.	TRBJ2-2	CASSSGTGELFF	TGTGCCAGCAGCTCCGGCACCGGGGAGCTGTTTTTT
.	TRBV5-6	.	TRBJ2-3	CASSSASVGHADTQYF	TGTGCCAGCAGCTCCGCCTCAGTGGGGCACGCGGATACGCAGTATTTT
once	TRBV7-2	TRBD2	TRBJ2-3	CASSLGSLAGGSTDTQYF	TGTGCCAGCAGCTTAGGTAGTCTAGCGGGGGGGAGCACAGATACGCAGTATTTT
once	TRBV19	TRBD1	TRBJ2-3	CATTVRDRGLGDTQYF	TGTGCCACCACGGTCCGGGACAGGGGGCTCGGGGATACGCAGTATTTT
.	TRBV6-2/TRBV6-3	.	TRBJ2-7	CASSYTAYEQYF	TGTGCCAGCAGTTACACAGCCTACGAGCAGTACTTC
.	TRBV12-3/TRBV12-4	TRBD1	TRBJ2-7	CASMRQGPNEQYF	TGTGCCAGCATGAGACAGGGTCCTAACGAGCAGTACTTC
.	TRBV7-2	.	TRBJ1-1	CASSLSRNTEAFF	TGTGCCAGCAGCTTATCCCGGAACACTGAAGCTTTCTTT
.	TRBV6-5	TRBD1	TRBJ2-5	CASSAGGGGWETQYF	TGTGCCAGCAGCGCAGGGGGCGGTGGATGGGAGACCCAGTACTTC
.	TRBV2	TRBD1	TRBJ1-2	CASRAGDSPNYGYTF	TGTGCCAGCAGGGCCGGGGACAGCCCTAACTATGGCTACACCTTC
once	TRBV15	.	TRBJ1-3	CATSRDGFSGGNTIYF	TGTGCCACCAGCAGAGACGGGTTCAGTGGCGGAAACACCATATATTTT
.	TRBV7-9	TRBD1	TRBJ1-2	CASSLTGSYGYTF	TGTGCCAGCAGCTTGACAGGGAGCTATGGCTACACCTTC
once	TRBV6-2/TRBV6-3	TRBD1	TRBJ1-2	CASSFSGGDYGYTF	TGTGCCAGCAGTTTCTCAGGGGGCGACTATGGCTACACCTTC
.	TRBV11-2	TRBD1	TRBJ2-7	CASSLAGQAASQQYF	TGTGCCAGCAGCTTAGCTGGACAGGCCGCTAGCCAGCAGTACTTC
.	TRBV6-5	.	TRBJ2-5	CASSLRGTQYF	TGTGCCAGCAGTCTTCGGGGGACCCAGTACTTC
.	TRBV2	.	TRBJ2-1	CATGGYNEQFF	TGTGCCACAGGGGGGTACAATGAGCAGTTCTTC
.	TRBV7-9	TRBD1	TRBJ2-7	CASSLGQGVLEQYF	TGTGCCAGCAGTTTAGGACAGGGGGTTCTCGAGCAGTACTTC
.	TRBV6-6	.	TRBJ2-2	CASSDTSGNTGELFF	TGTGCCAGCAGTGATACTTCAGGGAACACCGGGGAGCTGTTTTTT
.	TRBV11-1	TRBD2	TRBJ2-7	CASSHPGTSGYEQYF	TGTGCCAGCAGCCACCCCGGGACTAGCGGGTACGAGCAGTACTTC
.	TRBV5-4	TRBD2	TRBJ2-2	CASSLSTSGTGELFF	TGTGCCAGCAGCTTGTCGACTAGCGGGACCGGGGAGCTGTTTTTT
.	TRBV5-1	TRBD2	TRBJ2-7	CASSGPSGREVGEQYF	TGCGCCAGCAGCGGTCCCAGCGGGAGGGAGGTTGGCGAGCAGTACTTC
.	TRBV6-5	TRBD1	TRBJ2-7	CASSSGTGYYEQYF	TGTGCCAGCAGTTCCGGGACAGGGTACTACGAGCAGTACTTC
.	TRBV3-1/TRBV3-2	.	TRBJ2-3	CASSLVGGDTQYF	TGTGCCAGCAGCCTTGTCGGTGGAGATACGCAGTATTTT
.	TRBV18	.	TRBJ1-1	CASSPGDWTEAFF	TGTGCCAGCTCACCGGGAGACTGGACTGAAGCTTTCTTT
.	TRBV18	TRBD1	TRBJ1-1	CASSPGQGGLTEAFF	TGTGCCAGCTCACCGGGACAGGGGGGTTTAACTGAAGCTTTCTTT
.	TRBV11-2	TRBD1	TRBJ1-4	CASRRTGGPRSNEKLFF	TGTGCCAGCAGAAGGACAGGGGGTCCGCGTTCTAATGAAAAACTGTTTTTT
few	TRBV10-3	.	TRBJ2-7	CAISGGNEQYF	TGTGCCATCAGTGGAGGGAACGAGCAGTACTTC
.	TRBV7-6	TRBD1	TRBJ1-1	CASSLGVGGTGGNTEAFF	TGTGCCAGCAGCTTAGGAGTGGGAGGGACAGGCGGGAACACTGAAGCTTTCTTT
.	TRBV12-3/TRBV12-4	.	TRBJ2-5	CASSFTGWETQYF	TGTGCCAGCAGTTTTACAGGGTGGGAGACCCAGTACTTC
.	TRBV13	TRBD2	TRBJ2-5	CASSHPGGLAEGTQYF	TGTGCCAGCAGTCACCCGGGGGGACTAGCGGAAGGGACCCAGTACTTC
.	TRBV27	.	TRBJ1-1	CASSLGQGGNTEAFF	TGTGCCAGCAGTTTAGGGCAGGGAGGTAACACTGAAGCTTTCTTT
.	TRBV5-4	.	TRBJ1-4	CASSLAADSINEKLFF	TGTGCCAGCAGCTTAGCGGCGGACTCTATTAATGAAAAACTGTTTTTT
.	TRBV10-3	TRBD2	TRBJ2-1	CAIRAGGNEQFF	TGTGCCATCAGGGCGGGAGGGAATGAGCAGTTCTTC
.	TRBV7-9	TRBD1	TRBJ1-6	CASSSSRDRASPLHF	TGTGCCAGCAGCTCCAGTCGGGACAGGGCTTCACCCCTCCACTTT
.	TRBV6-4	.	TRBJ1-1	CASSPEGGVSTEAFF	TGTGCCAGCAGTCCCGAAGGCGGAGTGAGCACTGAAGCTTTCTTT
.	TRBV7-8	.	TRBJ2-1	CASSLYRFSTYNEQFF	TGTGCCAGCAGCCTATACAGGTTTTCCACCTACAATGAGCAGTTCTTC
.	TRBV7-8	TRBD1	TRBJ1-5	CASSPPGQGYQPQHF	TGTGCCAGCAGCCCCCCGGGACAGGGCTATCAGCCCCAGCATTTT
.	TRBV28	.	TRBJ2-1	CASSVSGGVYNEQFF	TGTGCCAGCAGTGTTAGCGGAGGGGTCTACAATGAGCAGTTCTTC
.	TRBV5-4	.	TRBJ2-1	CASSPSPSSYNEQFF	TGTGCCAGCAGCCCCTCGCCTAGCTCCTACAATGAGCAGTTCTTC
.	TRBV19	.	TRBJ2-1	CASSIGLAVSYNEQFF	TGTGCCAGTAGTATAGGTTTAGCGGTCTCCTACAATGAGCAGTTCTTC
.	TRBV6-4	.	TRBJ2-1	CASSDPLRGHEQFF	TGTGCCAGCAGTGACCCCCTCAGGGGACACGAGCAGTTCTTC
few	TRBV10-1	.	TRBJ2-1	CASSERFSGGLDNEQFF	TGCGCCAGCAGTGAGCGCTTTAGCGGAGGGCTCGATAATGAGCAGTTCTTC
.	TRBV7-9	TRBD1	TRBJ2-5	CASSFGVGTGGVEETQYF	TGTGCCAGCAGCTTTGGGGTAGGGACAGGGGGCGTGGAGGAGACCCAGTACTTC
.	TRBV12-3/TRBV12-4	.	TRBJ2-7	CASSTREGGEQYF	TGTGCCAGCAGCACGAGGGAGGGGGGAGAGCAGTACTTC
.	TRBV5-4	TRBD2	TRBJ2-1	CASSRTSGSRAEQFF	TGTGCCAGCAGCCGGACTAGCGGGAGTAGGGCTGAGCAGTTCTTC
.	TRBV7-8	TRBD1	TRBJ2-7	CASSTRDRGPYEQYF	TGTGCCAGCAGCACCCGGGACAGGGGTCCATACGAGCAGTACTTC
.	TRBV27	TRBD2	TRBJ2-5	CASALRSSGRFVETQYF	TGTGCCAGCGCCTTGAGGTCTAGCGGGAGGTTCGTAGAGACCCAGTACTTC
.	TRBV2	.	TRBJ2-7	CASSVTTLYEQYF	TGTGCCAGCAGTGTAACGACTCTGTACGAGCAGTACTTC
.	TRBV18	.	TRBJ2-1	CASSPPGRGNEQFF	TGTGCCAGCTCACCACCGGGACGGGGGAATGAGCAGTTCTTC
.	TRBV9	TRBD1	TRBJ1-3	CASSPRTGPGNTIYF	TGTGCCAGCAGCCCGCGGACAGGGCCTGGAAACACCATATATTTT
once	TRBV6-5	.	TRBJ1-1	CASSYSTVNTEAFF	TGTGCCAGCAGTTACTCGACAGTTAACACTGAAGCTTTCTTT
.	TRBV10-3	.	TRBJ2-1	CAIKPQGGVSDEQFF	TGTGCCATCAAACCCCAGGGTGGTGTTAGTGATGAGCAGTTCTTC
.	TRBV14	.	TRBJ2-7	CASSQGRGPYEQYF	TGTGCCAGCAGCCAAGGGAGGGGACCCTACGAGCAGTACTTC
once	TRBV28	TRBD2	TRBJ2-7	CASTSREGEYF	TGTGCCAGCACCTCAAGGGAGGGAGAGTACTTC